This record looks at one T cell receptor (beta chain) sequence and its context. Amplification used 60 Vbeta primers and 13 Jbeta primers. Data came from immunoSEQ multiplex PCR; TCRdb stores just in-frame clones and leaves some out. The sample yields about 61,000 clones, roughly 90% seen once. These data originate in a study of cytomegalovirus exposure and HLA in healthy donors. Looked up from germline, CDR1 is SGHRS and CDR2 is YFSETQ. The CDR3 runs to 16 residues. V gave up 0 bases and J gave up 2 bases, with 14 bases separating them. The source of this sequence is a man younger than 40 in good health and CMV-seropositive. Input material: PBMCs. This chain links TRBV5-1 with TRBJ1-2; D might be TRBD1 (6 bases). The DNA for the CDR3 is TGCGCCAGCAGCTTGGCCCTCGGGGGGCCGAACTATGGCTACACCTTC. Residues: CASSLALGGPNYGYTF.